The 7 T cell receptor beta chains in this list originate from one sample, sequenced in a study of identifying expanded T cells in peripheral blood. Sequencing was performed with immunoSEQ multiplex PCR; in TCRdb, only in-frame clones are kept and a portion is missing. This sample has under 130,000 clones, with about 89% found just once. What was sequenced was blood. All receptors derive from a person between 18 and 69 years old in good health.

This rearrangement joins TRBV5-1 to TRBJ2-2; D is unresolved. The V gene's germline CDR1 is SGHRS and CDR2 YFSETQ. This CDR3 has 15 amino acids. Trimming took off 0 bases at V and 0 bases at J, with 6 bases between the two ends. Here the CDR3 reads CASSLGNSNTGELFF. The CDR3, as DNA: TGCGCCAGCAGCTTGGGGAATTCGAACACCGGGGAGCTGTTTTTT. Together with reference TRBV5-1 and TRBJ2-2, the CDR3 gives the full variable domain: KAGVTQTPRYLIKTRGQQVTLSCSPISGHRSVSWYQQTPGQGLQFLFEYFSETQRNKGNFPGRFSGRQFSNSRSEMNVSTLELGDSALYLCASSLGNSNTGELFFGEGSRLTVL.

Here the CDR3 reads CASSPLPRGAGPQETQYF. The CDR3 DNA is TGCGCCAGCAGCCCTCTTCCTCGGGGAGCCGGACCTCAAGAGACCCAGTACTTC. The V gene is TRBV4-1, the J gene TRBJ2-5; tentative D call: TRBD2 (5 bases). The CDR3 sequence is 18 residues long. V lost 4 bases to trimming and J lost 2 bases, with 23 bases between them. From germline, CDR1 is MGHRA and CDR2 YSYEKL.

V gene TRBV19 combines with J gene TRBJ1-5; D unclear. The V and J ends lost 6 bases and 1 base respectively, with 13 bases between them. Germline V gene lookup returns CDR1 LNHDA and CDR2 SQIVND (reference sequence). The CDR3 extends over 15 amino acids. CDR3 residues: CASRFFGESNQPQHF. CDR3 sequence (DNA): TGTGCCAGTAGGTTCTTCGGAGAGAGCAATCAGCCCCAGCATTTT.

The chain links TRBV19 to TRBJ1-1; D ambiguous. Trimming shortened V by 6 bases and J by 1 base, and 9 bases separated the two germline ends. The CDR3 covers 13 residues. The germline CDR1 and CDR2 sequences are LNHDA and SQIVND (reference sequence). The CDR3 bases are TGTGCCAGTAGCTATACAGAGAACACTGAAGCTTTCTTT. The encoded protein is CASSYTENTEAFF.

The chain is built from TRBV5-4 and TRBJ2-1, with D perhaps matching TRBD2 (5 bases). The germline gives CDR1 SGHNT, CDR2 YYREEE (reference sequence). Trimming removed 4 bases at V and 8 bases at J, with 13 bases between. This CDR3 region has 13 residues. The CDR3 bases are TGTGCCAGCAGCGTCGGACTGATGGATGAGCAGTTCTTC. Amino acids: CASSVGLMDEQFF. Together with reference TRBV5-4 and TRBJ2-1, the CDR3 gives the full variable domain: ETGVTQSPTHLIKTRGQQVTLRCSSQSGHNTVSWYQQALGQGPQFIFQYYREEENGRGNFPPRFSGLQFPNYSSELNVNALELDDSALYLCASSVGLMDEQFFGPGTRLTVL.

As regards this clone: The sample has other DNA sequences that encode this CDR3 too. The V call is TRBV18, the J call TRBJ2-5; D perhaps matches TRBD1 (5 bases). The CDR3 is 13 amino acids. Germline values: CDR1 KGHSH, CDR2 LQKENI. V lost 3 bases, J lost 3 bases, and 8 bases lay in between. CDR3 region: CASSPQGEETQYF. In DNA, the CDR3 is TGTGCCAGCTCACCCCAAGGGGAAGAGACCCAGTACTTC. Complete variable domain (other parts from reference TRBV18 and TRBJ2-5): NAGVMQNPRHLVRRRGQEARLRCSPMKGHSHVYWYRQLPEEGLKFMVYLQKENIIDESGMPKERFSAEFPKEGPSILRIQQVVRGDSAAYFCASSPQGEETQYFGPGTRLLVL.

The chain uses TRBV18 and TRBJ1-1, with D unclear. This CDR3 comprises 15 residues. The V end was cut by 3 bases, the J end by 4 bases, with 15 bases between. Germline lookup yields CDR1 KGHSH and CDR2 LQKENI. The DNA of the CDR3 is TGTGCCAGCTCACCCCTTTTGGACGTTAGCACTGAAGCTTTCTTT. This sequence encodes CASSPLLDVSTEAFF. The variable domain in full, completed from reference TRBV18 and TRBJ1-1, reads NAGVMQNPRHLVRRRGQEARLRCSPMKGHSHVYWYRQLPEEGLKFMVYLQKENIIDESGMPKERFSAEFPKEGPSILRIQQVVRGDSAAYFCASSPLLDVSTEAFFGQGTRLTVV.